This T cell receptor (beta chain) was recovered during a study of T-cell reconstitution after alpha-beta-depleted transplantation in children. The TCRbeta library was prepared with unique molecular identifiers. Each CDR3 protein gets one entry after TCRdb re-called the PCR reads with MiXCR. Of around 400,000 distinct CDR3 sequences listed, roughly 22% are singletons. V lost 5 bases, J lost 6 bases, and 14 bases lay in between. Germline V gives CDR1 MNHNS, CDR2 SASEGT. The CDR3 is 14 amino acids. The chain couples TRBV6-1 to TRBJ1-5, with D possibly matching TRBD1 (5 bases). This sample comprised PBMCs from the stem cell graft donor, obtained from the stem cell graft. This receptor was identified in a human donor who donated a stem cell graft to a child with acute myeloid leukemia. DNA of the CDR3: TGTGCCAGCAGTCCTCAGGGAGGGCCTCAGCCCCAGCATTTT. Translating gives CASSPQGGPQPQHF.